These 21 T cell receptor beta chains originate from one sample sequenced in a study of OX40 agonist ivuxolimab in advanced cancers. Repertoires were generated with immunoSEQ multiplex PCR, while TCRdb's copy carries only in-frame clones and drops some. The table has 50,000 to 65,000 clones, 92% seen once. The specimen was CD4+ or CD8+ T cells sorted from blood, collected in a trial of the OX40 agonist ivuxolimab. The receptors come from an adult with an advanced solid tumor such as melanoma, head and neck, liver or kidney cancer.

In the case of this clone: A single base separates this from a much larger clone, so it may be a read error. The V gene is TRBV28, the J gene TRBJ2-7, with D uncertain. Trimming removed 6 bases from V and 2 bases from J, with 5 bases in between. The CDR3 totals 11 residues. Germline lookup yields CDR1 MDHEN and CDR2 SYDVKM. The CDR3 reads CASSPAYEQYF. CDR3 in DNA: TGTGCCAGCAGCCCCGCCTACGAGCAGTACTTC. Complete variable domain (other parts from reference TRBV28 and TRBJ2-7): DVKVTQSSRYLVKRTGEKVFLECVQDMDHENMFWYRQDPGLGLRLIYFSYDVKMKEKGDIPEGYSVSREKKERFSLILESASTNQTSMYLCASSPAYEQYFGPGTRLTVT.

This clone was seen a single time. This chain links TRBV7-9 with TRBJ2-3; 7 nucleotides line up with TRBD1. This CDR3 region has 13 residues. Germline loops: CDR1 SEHNR, CDR2 FQNEAQ (reference sequence). Unmatched junction bases numbered 2, after V lost 2 bases and J lost 6 bases. DNA of the CDR3: TGTGCCAGCAGCTTAAGGGGGCTCGATACGCAGTATTTT. Translation: CASSLRGLDTQYF.

The chain is built from TRBV4-1 and TRBJ2-1; 9 nucleotides agree with TRBD2. CDR1 and CDR2 from the germline V gene are MGHRA and YSYEKL. V trimming: 4 bases; J trimming: 4 bases; junction bases outside the gene matches: 5. The CDR3 contains 15 residues. CDR3 loop: CASSLREGLYNEQFF. CDR3 sequence (DNA): TGCGCCAGCAGCCTGCGGGAGGGCCTTTACAATGAGCAGTTCTTC.

This chain joins TRBV7-9 and TRBJ2-2; no clear D gene. Deletions cut 1 base from V and 8 bases from J, with 5 bases between. The length of the CDR3 is 12 residues. From germline, CDR1 is SEHNR and CDR2 FQNEAQ (reference sequence). In nucleotides, the CDR3 is TGTGCCAGCAGCTTAGTACAGGGGGAGCTGTTTTTT. It yields the protein CASSLVQGELFF. Filled out from reference TRBV7-9 and TRBJ2-2, the complete variable domain reads DTGVSQNPRHKITKRGQNVTFRCDPISEHNRLYWYRQTLGQGPEFLTYFQNEAQLEKSRLLSDRFSAERPKGSFSTLEIQRTEQGDSAMYLCASSLVQGELFFGEGSRLTVL.

V gene TRBV28 combines with J gene TRBJ2-3; the D gene could be TRBD1 or TRBD2 (6 bases each). Trimming took 2 bases from V and 6 from J, leaving 21 bases between them. Germline V gene sequence: CDR1 MDHEN, CDR2 SYDVKM. This CDR3 region has 17 residues. The CDR3 nucleotides read TGTGCCAGCAGTTTAAGTGTCCCCTCTGGGGGGCTGGATACGCAGTATTTT. This gives the protein CASSLSVPSGGLDTQYF.

This clone was seen once. This sequence joins TRBV28 and TRBJ2-1; 9 bases line up with TRBD2. The CDR3 has 15 residues. The junction had 8 bases not matched to a gene; V was cut back by 3 bases and J by 8 bases. Germline loops: CDR1 MDHEN, CDR2 SYDVKM. The DNA for the CDR3 is TGTGCCAGCAGTTTGGGCGGGAGGGCTTCGGATGAGCAGTTCTTC. Translating it yields CASSLGGRASDEQFF.

The chain joins TRBV7-9 to TRBJ2-3; 7 positions match TRBD2. The V and J ends lost 4 bases and 10 bases, in that order; junction bases with no gene match: 5. Germline CDR1 SEHNR, CDR2 FQNEAQ (reference sequence). The CDR3 extends over 12 amino acids. The CDR3 reads CASSSSGGAQYF. The CDR3 DNA reads TGTGCCAGCAGCTCTAGCGGAGGGGCGCAGTATTTT.

V usage is TRBV7-8 and J usage is TRBJ2-3; TRBD2 aligns across 8 bases. V was pared by 0 bases and J by 6 bases, with 17 bases of the junction left unmatched. The CDR3 length is 19 residues. Germline V lookup: CDR1 SGHVS, CDR2 FQNEAQ. In DNA, the CDR3 is TGTGCCAGCAGCTTAGCGCTGTCGTCTAGCGGGTTCTCTCCGGATACGCAGTATTTT. It translates to CASSLALSSSGFSPDTQYF.

In its sample, this clone was seen a few times. V usage is TRBV7-2 and J usage is TRBJ1-5; D gene ambiguous. The CDR3 has 12 residues. CDR1 SGHTA and CDR2 FQGNSA come from the germline V gene. V was shortened by 5 bases and J by 3 bases, with 5 bases between the two germline ends. This CDR3 reads CASSQDNQPQHF. CDR3 nucleotide sequence: TGTGCCAGCAGCCAAGACAATCAGCCCCAGCATTTT.

This chain joins TRBV28 and TRBJ2-1; TRBD2 matches at 9 bases. In germline, CDR1 is MDHEN, CDR2 SYDVKM. V lost 6 bases and J lost 2; bases outside the gene matches: 2. This CDR3 has 14 amino acids. Written as DNA, the CDR3 is TGTGCCAGCAGGCCTAGCGGGACCTACAATGAGCAGTTCTTC. Protein product: CASRPSGTYNEQFF.

The genes are TRBV6-4 and TRBJ2-2; D gene ambiguous. Trimming removed 0 bases from V and 6 bases from J, with 14 bases in between. There are 16 residues in the CDR3. In germline, CDR1 is MRHNA, CDR2 SNTAGT. CDR3 amino acids: CASSDSGVGQSGELFF. The CDR3 bases are TGTGCCAGCAGTGACTCGGGTGTAGGTCAGTCCGGGGAGCTGTTTTTT.

V usage is TRBV19 and J usage is TRBJ2-5, with 7 bases fitting TRBD1. The J call may be wrong; the DNA end is better matched by TRBJ2-7. The CDR3 is 12 residues long. CDR1 is LNHDA, CDR2 SQIVND, per germline (reference sequence). CDR3 DNA sequence: TGTGCCAGCGCCCGGGACAGCTACGAGCAGTACTTC. Its protein is CASARDSYEQYF.

The chain carries TRBV6-7 and TRBJ2-3, with 10 bases matching TRBD2. TRBV6-7 is classed as an ORF, of uncertain function. This CDR3 contains 14 residues. V shed 7 bases and J 5 bases; nucleotides not matched to a gene: 6. The CDR3 loop is CASTTSGIRDTQYF. CDR3 sequence (DNA): TGTGCCAGCACTACTAGCGGGATAAGAGATACGCAGTATTTT.

This chain connects TRBV19 to TRBJ2-7; unclear D gene. Germline V gene sequence: CDR1 LNHDA, CDR2 SQIVND (reference sequence). V shed 0 bases and J shed 5 bases, with 11 bases lying between them. The CDR3 totals 14 residues. The CDR3 DNA sequence: TGTGCCAGTAGTATAGATCCGGTTTCTAACGAGCAGTACTTC. It specifies CASSIDPVSNEQYF.

The V call is TRBV19, the J call TRBJ1-5, with D hard to call. Germline CDR1 is LNHDA and CDR2 is SQIVND (reference sequence). Trimming cost V 8 bases and J 0 bases, with 17 bases left between them. The CDR3 covers 16 residues. CDR3 loop: CASCWRAGSSNQPQHF. DNA of the CDR3: TGTGCCAGTTGTTGGAGGGCGGGAAGTAGCAATCAGCCCCAGCATTTT.

V and J are TRBV5-5 and TRBJ2-7; D call uncertain. The germline CDR1 and CDR2 sequences are SGHKS and YYEKEE (reference sequence). Trimming cost V 2 bases and J 2 bases, with 14 bases left between them. CDR3 length: 15 amino acids. The CDR3 sequence is CASSLELGTAYEQYF. The CDR3 DNA reads as TGTGCCAGCAGCTTAGAACTGGGCACCGCCTACGAGCAGTACTTC.

The CDR3 is CSVEDPGTVYGYTF. The DNA of the CDR3 is TGCAGCGTTGAAGACCCCGGGACGGTCTATGGCTACACCTTC. The rearrangement links TRBV29-1 to TRBJ1-2, with D perhaps matching TRBD1 (5 bases). CDR1 and CDR2 (germline): SQVTM, ANQGSEA. CDR3 length: 14 residues. V was clipped by 0 bases and J by 4 bases, with 12 bases between them.

This clone was seen a handful of times. This chain uses TRBV4-1 with TRBJ2-5; TRBD2 aligns across 8 bases. This CDR3 region has 17 residues. Germline CDR1 is MGHRA and CDR2 is YSYEKL. The V and J ends lost 2 bases and 2 bases, in that order; junction bases with no gene match: 10. The CDR3 bases are TGCGCCAGCAGCCAATGGGTCGGGAGGGCCGAGCAAGAGACCCAGTACTTC. It is translated as CASSQWVGRAEQETQYF.

The rearrangement links TRBV5-6 to TRBJ1-4; D is unclear. V shed 0 bases and J shed 0 bases, with 6 bases lying between them. CDR1 is SGHDT and CDR2 is YYEEEE in the germline V gene. CDR3 length equals 15 residues. As DNA, the CDR3 is TGTGCCAGCAGCTTGGGGGCAGCAACTAATGAAAAACTGTTTTTT. Translating gives CASSLGAATNEKLFF.

V gene TRBV28 combines with J gene TRBJ2-6; D is unclear. The CDR3 loop spans 19 amino acids. Germline V gene data show CDR1 as MDHEN and CDR2 as SYDVKM. Trimming took 7 bases from V and 0 from J, leaving 22 bases between them. CDR3 nucleotides: TGTGCCAGCACTAAATATATGGCCTCTGGGGACTCTGGGGCCAACGTCCTGACTTTC. Residues: CASTKYMASGDSGANVLTF.

This clone occurred once. The same CDR3 arises from other DNA sequences in this sample as well. The chain has TRBV10-2 and TRBJ2-7; D not certain. V shed 2 bases and J shed 4 bases, with 3 bases lying between them. In germline, CDR1 is WSHSY, CDR2 SAAADI. CDR3 length equals 11 residues. The CDR3 bases are TGCGCCAGCAGTGAGGGGTACGAGCAGTACTTC. As protein: CASSEGYEQYF.